The clone carrying this TCR beta chain was picked up one time. The target antigen is unknown. This sample was taken from a study of cytomegalovirus exposure and HLA in healthy donors. Study-level points and caveats: With DRB1 most and HLA-C fewest, TCR association rates differed between HLA loci in a later analysis. The authors enumerated over 150 TCR beta chains as linked to cytomegalovirus.

This CDR3 region has 16 residues. The ends lost 6 bases at V and 3 bases at J; junction bases unmatched: 10. Per germline, CDR1 MDHEN and CDR2 SYDVKM. The study ran its PCR with 60 Vbeta and 13 Jbeta primers. Produced via immunoSEQ multiplex PCR; TCRdb's table is partial and in-frame only. The sample includes around 150,000 clones, roughly three quarters of them seen just once. The sequenced sample was PBMCs. This sequence was found in a woman between 45 and 65 years old in good health and CMV-seronegative. This chain uses TRBV28 with TRBJ1-4; 7 nucleotides match TRBD1. The CDR3 bases are TGTGCCAGCAGACACCTCCCCGGGACAGCTAATGAAAAACTGTTTTTT. This gives the protein CASRHLPGTANEKLFF.